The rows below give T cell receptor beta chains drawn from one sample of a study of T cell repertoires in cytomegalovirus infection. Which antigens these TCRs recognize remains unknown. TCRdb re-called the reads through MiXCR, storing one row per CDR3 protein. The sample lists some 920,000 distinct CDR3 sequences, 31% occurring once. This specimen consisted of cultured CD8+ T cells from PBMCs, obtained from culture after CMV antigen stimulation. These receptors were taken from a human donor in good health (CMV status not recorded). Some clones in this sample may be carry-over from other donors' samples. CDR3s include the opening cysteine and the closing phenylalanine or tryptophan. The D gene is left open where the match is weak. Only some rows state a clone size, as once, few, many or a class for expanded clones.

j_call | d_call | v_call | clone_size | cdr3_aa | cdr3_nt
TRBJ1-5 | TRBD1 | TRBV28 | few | CASSLFRDRVKPQHF | TGTGCCAGCAGTTTATTCAGGGACAGGGTAAAGCCCCAGCATTTT
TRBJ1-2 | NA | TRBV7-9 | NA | CASSRQGRRTANYGYTF | TGTGCCAGCAGCAGACAAGGACGAAGGACAGCTAACTATGGCTACACCTTC
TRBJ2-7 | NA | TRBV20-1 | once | CSAARMEGVFYEQYF | TGCAGTGCTGCCCGTATGGAGGGGGTTTTCTACGAGCAGTACTTC
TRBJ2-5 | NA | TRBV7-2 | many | CASRTGTETQYF | TGTGCCAGCAGAACAGGGACAGAGACCCAGTACTTC
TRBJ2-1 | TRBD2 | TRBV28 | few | CASSSSLAGGYNEQFF | TGTGCCAGCAGCTCTTCCTTGGCGGGGGGCTACAATGAGCAGTTCTTC
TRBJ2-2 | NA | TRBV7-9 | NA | CASSHRNEQNTGELFF | TGTGCCAGCAGCCACCGAAACGAACAGAACACCGGGGAGCTGTTTTTT
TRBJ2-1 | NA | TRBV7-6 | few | CASSLASPSSYNEQFF | TGTGCCAGCAGCTTAGCCAGCCCCAGCTCCTACAATGAGCAGTTCTTC
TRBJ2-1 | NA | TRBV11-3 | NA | CASSVKTWDKPDNEQFF | TGTGCCAGCAGCGTAAAGACCTGGGACAAGCCAGACAATGAGCAGTTCTTC
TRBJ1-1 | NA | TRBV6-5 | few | CASTQMSYTEAFF | TGTGCCAGCACCCAAATGAGTTACACTGAAGCTTTCTTT
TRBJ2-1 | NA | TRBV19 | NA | CASSIGAGAGNEQFF | TGTGCCAGTAGTATTGGGGCGGGGGCGGGTAATGAGCAGTTCTTC
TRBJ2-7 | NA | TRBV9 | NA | CASSVSGGVSYEQYF | TGTGCCAGCAGCGTCTCCGGAGGGGTCTCCTACGAGCAGTACTTC
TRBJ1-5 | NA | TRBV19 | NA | CASSWWEAGTYSNQPQHF | TGTGCCAGTAGTTGGTGGGAGGCAGGGACTTATAGCAATCAGCCCCAGCATTTT
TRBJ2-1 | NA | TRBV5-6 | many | CASVLLGGSSYNEQFF | TGTGCCAGCGTGCTTCTGGGGGGAAGCTCCTACAATGAGCAGTTCTTC
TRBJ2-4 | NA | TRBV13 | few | CASSLDGNIQYF | TGTGCCAGCAGCTTAGATGGGAACATTCAGTACTTC
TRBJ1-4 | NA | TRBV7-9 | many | CASSSISKAILFF | TGTGCCAGCAGCTCGATTTCTAAAGCCATACTGTTTTTT
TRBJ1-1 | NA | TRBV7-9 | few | CASSLSGGSPENTEAFF | TGTGCCAGCAGCTTATCCGGGGGGTCCCCAGAGAACACTGAAGCTTTCTTT
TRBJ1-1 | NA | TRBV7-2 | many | CASSPGLSEAFF | TGTGCCAGCAGCCCCGGACTGTCTGAAGCTTTCTTT
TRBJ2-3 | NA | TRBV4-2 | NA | CASSQEGGVTDTQYF | TGTGCCAGCAGCCAAGAGGGAGGAGTCACAGATACGCAGTATTTT
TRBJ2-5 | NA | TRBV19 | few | CASSISRAEETQYF | TGTGCCAGTAGTATATCCAGGGCGGAAGAGACCCAGTACTTC
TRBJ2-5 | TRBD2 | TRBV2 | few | CASSDRTSGGQETQYF | TGTGCCAGCAGTGATAGGACTAGCGGGGGACAAGAGACCCAGTACTTC